Below, 29 T cell receptor beta chains from the same sample are listed, as sequenced in a study of beta chain features in type 1 diabetes. General study results and limits: Moderate but significant shortening of TCRB CDR3s was recorded in all four CD4+ subsets from Type 1 diabetes patients.

The sequenced template was cDNA made from the entire isolated RNA. Generated by immunoSEQ multiplex PCR, the TCRdb table keeps only in-frame clones and is missing some. The table shows about 150,000 clones, with about 13% occurring only once. Antigen specificity for these receptors is unknown. Sequenced material: central memory CD4+ T cells from blood. These receptors all stem from a man in his late teens or twenties with type 1 diabetes.

The chain has TRBV29-1 and TRBJ1-5; 10 bases fit TRBD1. The germline gives CDR1 SQVTM, CDR2 ANQGSEA. The trim removed 2 bases at V and 9 bases at J, leaving 4 bases unmatched. CDR3 length equals 13 residues. The CDR3 sequence: CSVEIGQGGPQHF. CDR3 coding DNA: TGCAGCGTTGAAATAGGACAGGGGGGGCCCCAGCATTTT.

The CDR3 here is CASSLGLASYNEQFF. CDR3 bases: TGCGCCAGCAGCTTGGGATTAGCTTCCTACAATGAGCAGTTCTTC. The chain uses TRBV5-1 and TRBJ2-1; D ambiguous. V was pared by 0 bases and J by 1 base, with 8 bases between. Germline CDR1 and CDR2: SGHRS and YFSETQ. The length of the CDR3 is 15 residues.

This clone was counted a few times. The CDR3 loop reads CASSLAARGDTDTQYF. The CDR3 region has the DNA TGCGCCAGCAGCTTGGCGGCCAGGGGGGACACAGATACGCAGTATTTT. The V gene is TRBV5-1, the J gene TRBJ2-3; D might be TRBD1 (7 bases). Trimming took off 0 bases at V and 2 bases at J, with 13 bases between the two ends. The germline gives CDR1 SGHRS, CDR2 YFSETQ. The CDR3 loop spans 16 amino acids. The full variable domain, in which reference TRBV5-1 and TRBJ2-3 provide the parts outside the CDR3, is KAGVTQTPRYLIKTRGQQVTLSCSPISGHRSVSWYQQTPGQGLQFLFEYFSETQRNKGNFPGRFSGRQFSNSRSEMNVSTLELGDSALYLCASSLAARGDTDTQYFGPGTRLTVL.

This clone was observed a few times. The V call is TRBV29-1, the J call TRBJ2-5, with D tentatively TRBD1 (5 bases). Germline CDR1 and CDR2: SQVTM and ANQGSEA. CDR3 size: 13 residues. V was cut by 8 bases and J by 2 bases, with 15 bases left in between. CDR3 DNA sequence: TGCAGCTTTAAAATGGGGCCTCAAGAGACCCAGTACTTC. This encodes CSFKMGPQETQYF.

Ten or more counts support this clone. This chain uses TRBV30 with TRBJ2-1; D may be TRBD2 (5 bases). This CDR3 is built from 13 residues. V was shortened by 0 bases and J by 4 bases, with 7 bases between the two germline ends. CDR1 is GTSNPN, CDR2 SVGIG, per germline (reference sequence). The CDR3 DNA reads TGTGCCTGGAGTGTTGAGGGTTACAATGAGCAGTTCTTC. This sequence encodes CAWSVEGYNEQFF.

The chain joins TRBV4-2 to TRBJ2-3; D is ambiguous. CDR1 is LGHNA, CDR2 YNFKEQ, per germline. Between the trimmed V and J ends, which lost 4 bases and 5 bases, there was a span of 10 bases. The CDR3 totals 13 residues. The CDR3 DNA follows: TGTGCCAGCAGCCCTCCTACTGGAGATACGCAGTATTTT. Amino acids: CASSPPTGDTQYF.

The V call is TRBV9, the J call TRBJ1-6; TRBD1 aligns across 7 bases. This CDR3 is 19 amino acids long. The ends lost 2 bases at V and 6 bases at J; junction bases unmatched: 17. Germline loops: CDR1 SGDLS, CDR2 YYNGEE. CDR3 sequence (DNA): TGTGCCAGCAGCGTTGATCCCGGAGACAGGGTAGGAAGTAATTCACCCCTCCACTTT. Protein product: CASSVDPGDRVGSNSPLHF.

The table lists this clone with a few counts. The chain carries TRBV10-3 and TRBJ2-7; 10 bases are a match to TRBD1. The CDR3 totals 13 residues. Germline V gene lookup returns CDR1 ENHRY and CDR2 SYGVKD. V lost 6 bases to trimming and J lost 3 bases; unmatched junction nucleotides: 2. CDR3 coding DNA: TGTGCCATCAGGGGACAGGGGAGCTACGAGCAGTACTTC. Amino acid sequence: CAIRGQGSYEQYF.

CDR3 nucleotide sequence: TGTGCCAGCACATCCCAGGGTGGGGGCACTGAAGCTTTCTTT. Translating gives CASTSQGGGTEAFF. The chain combines TRBV15 with TRBJ1-1; D is perhaps TRBD1 (5 bases). Germline V gene lookup returns CDR1 LNHNV and CDR2 YYDKDF (reference sequence). This CDR3 is 14 amino acids long. V was trimmed by 10 bases and J by 4 bases, leaving 19 bases between them.

This clone was seen repeatedly, ten times or more. J is TRBJ2-1 and V is TRBV5-1; perhaps TRBD2 as D (6 bases). V was clipped by 9 bases and J by 7 bases, with 20 bases between them. This CDR3 is 14 amino acids long. Germline CDR1 is SGHRS and CDR2 is YFSETQ. CDR3 nucleotide sequence: TGCGCCACCTCAGCTGGGGGGACTTATAATGAGCAGTTCTTC. Protein: CATSAGGTYNEQFF. Drawing the rest from reference TRBV5-1 and TRBJ2-1, the complete variable domain is KAGVTQTPRYLIKTRGQQVTLSCSPISGHRSVSWYQQTPGQGLQFLFEYFSETQRNKGNFPGRFSGRQFSNSRSEMNVSTLELGDSALYLCATSAGGTYNEQFFGPGTRLTVL.

This chain joins TRBV29-1 and TRBJ2-5; TRBD1 matches at 10 bases. The junction had 2 bases not matched to a gene; V was cut back by 7 bases and J by 3 bases. The CDR3 totals 12 residues. Germline lookup yields CDR1 SQVTM and CDR2 ANQGSEA. The CDR3 DNA reads TGCAGCGCTGGGACAGGGGAAGAGACCCAGTACTTC. This encodes CSAGTGEETQYF. Full variable domain (remainder filled in from reference TRBV29-1 and TRBJ2-5): SAVISQKPSRDICQRGTSLTIQCQVDSQVTMMFWYRQQPGQSLTLIATANQGSEATYESGFVIDKFPISRPNLTFSTLTVSNMSPEDSSIYLCSAGTGEETQYFGPGTRLLVL.

In this sample, this clone turned up a few times. The chain links TRBV7-6 to TRBJ2-3; perhaps TRBD2 as D (6 bases). Trimming removed 5 bases from V and 0 bases from J, with 15 bases in between. The CDR3 is 16 amino acids. Germline assignment: CDR1 SGHVS and CDR2 FNYEAQ. The CDR3 DNA follows: TGTGCCAGCAGCCCCGGCGGGGCAGCAAGCACAGATACGCAGTATTTT. This gives the protein CASSPGGAASTDTQYF.

The J gene is TRBJ2-1, the V gene TRBV2; perhaps TRBD2 as D (6 bases). The CDR3 contains 12 residues. Germline V CDR1 and CDR2: SNHLY, FYNNEI. V lost 11 bases to trimming and J lost 3 bases, with 11 bases between them. This CDR3 reads CAGRGYYNEQFF. The CDR3 DNA reads TGTGCCGGCCGGGGGTACTACAATGAGCAGTTCTTC. Using reference TRBV2 and TRBJ2-1 for the parts outside the CDR3, the full variable domain is EPEVTQTPSHQVTQMGQEVILRCVPISNHLYFYWYRQILGQKVEFLVSFYNNEISEKSEIFDDQFSVERPDGSNFTLKIRSTKLEDSAMYFCAGRGYYNEQFFGPGTRLTVL.

The genes are TRBV29-1 and TRBJ2-7; D could derive from TRBD1 or TRBD2 (5 bases each). Germline V gene lookup returns CDR1 SQVTM and CDR2 ANQGSEA. V was shortened by 4 bases and J by 1 base, with 11 bases between the two germline ends. This CDR3 is built from 13 residues. The CDR3 sequence: CSVAQGVSYEQYF. The CDR3 nucleotides are TGCAGCGTTGCCCAGGGAGTATCCTACGAGCAGTACTTC.

This chain uses TRBV7-2 with TRBJ2-5, with 9 bases matching TRBD2. The CDR3 length is 16 residues. With 2 bases clipped from V and 4 bases from J, the junction kept 8 bases outside the gene matches. CDR1 is SGHTA, CDR2 FQGNSA, per germline. The CDR3 here is CASSLYGGGARETQYF. The CDR3 region has the DNA TGTGCCAGCAGCTTATATGGCGGGGGGGCTAGAGAGACCCAGTACTTC.

This clone was counted between two and nine times. V gene TRBV11-3 combines with J gene TRBJ2-5; 8 bases are shared with TRBD2. Germline V lookup: CDR1 SGHNT, CDR2 YENEEA. The CDR3 loop spans 14 amino acids. V trimming: 3 bases; J trimming: 5 bases; junction bases outside the gene matches: 5. The CDR3 spells CASSFSGESETQYF. In DNA, the CDR3 is TGTGCCAGCAGCTTTAGCGGGGAGTCGGAGACCCAGTACTTC.

The gene calls are TRBV7-9 and TRBJ2-1; 13 bases align to TRBD2. The J segment lost 5 bases and the V segment lost 6 bases, leaving 4 bases of the junction unmatched. This CDR3 region has 15 residues. Germline CDR1 is SEHNR and CDR2 is FQNEAQ (reference sequence). The CDR3 here is CASRGTSGTNNEQFF. In DNA, the CDR3 is TGTGCCAGCAGGGGGACTAGCGGGACCAACAATGAGCAGTTCTTC.

This clone occurred a few times. The chain links TRBV7-7 to TRBJ2-5; D tentatively reads TRBD1 or TRBD2 (5 bases each). Germline V gene lookup returns CDR1 SSHAT and CDR2 FNYEAQ (reference sequence). The V end lost 6 bases, the J end lost 2 bases, and 10 bases lay between the germline ends. The CDR3 sequence is 13 residues long. The CDR3 nucleotides are TGTGCCAGCAGGCAGGGACGGCAAGAGACCCAGTACTTC. It translates to CASRQGRQETQYF.

This clone was detected a few times. V gene TRBV9 combines with J gene TRBJ2-7; a possible D gene is TRBD2 (8 bases). CDR1 is SGDLS, CDR2 YYNGEE, per germline. The CDR3 has 15 amino acids. Trimming took 4 bases from V and 0 from J, leaving 14 bases between them. The CDR3 is CASSPAGDSSYEQYF. As DNA, the CDR3 is TGTGCCAGCAGCCCAGCGGGGGACAGCTCCTACGAGCAGTACTTC.

V is TRBV5-6 and J is TRBJ2-3; D might be TRBD1 (5 bases). V dropped 2 bases and J dropped 0 bases, with 10 bases sitting between them. This CDR3 comprises 15 residues. The V gene's germline CDR1 is SGHDT and CDR2 YYEEEE. This CDR3 reads CASSFQGTSTDTQYF. The DNA for the CDR3 is TGTGCCAGCAGCTTCCAGGGAACTAGCACAGATACGCAGTATTTT.

The rearrangement links TRBV28 to TRBJ1-2, with 7 nucleotides matching TRBD1. V gave up 6 bases and J gave up 4 bases; unmatched junction bases: 8. The CDR3 loop spans 14 amino acids. Germline CDR1 MDHEN, CDR2 SYDVKM. This CDR3 is CASSPSTGVYGYTF. CDR3 nucleotide sequence: TGTGCCAGCAGCCCAAGCACAGGGGTCTATGGCTACACCTTC.

The chain has TRBV5-4 and TRBJ2-3; D remains unclear. The CDR3 loop spans 11 amino acids. Looked up from germline, CDR1 is SGHNT and CDR2 is YYREEE (reference sequence). Trimming shortened V by 2 bases and J by 7 bases, and 5 bases separated the two germline ends. The CDR3 DNA reads TGTGCCAGCAGCTTCCTAAATACGCAGTATTTT. It yields the protein CASSFLNTQYF. The whole variable domain, remainder taken from reference TRBV5-4 and TRBJ2-3, is ETGVTQSPTHLIKTRGQQVTLRCSSQSGHNTVSWYQQALGQGPQFIFQYYREEENGRGNFPPRFSGLQFPNYSSELNVNALELDDSALYLCASSFLNTQYFGPGTRLTVL.

The chain couples TRBV15 to TRBJ1-4; D possibly corresponds to TRBD1 (6 bases). The CDR3 consists of 16 residues. V lost 5 bases, J lost 5 bases, and 18 bases lay in between. Germline assignment: CDR1 LNHNV and CDR2 YYDKDF (reference sequence). The CDR3 here is CATSGGLSSGNEKLFF. CDR3 DNA sequence: TGTGCCACCAGCGGGGGCCTTTCCTCGGGGAATGAAAAACTGTTTTTT.

The V and J genes are TRBV7-2 and TRBJ2-5; possibly TRBD2 for D (5 bases). CDR1 SGHTA and CDR2 FQGNSA come from the germline V gene. The ends were cut back, 1 base at V and 5 bases at J, with 11 bases in the middle. This CDR3 comprises 14 residues. CDR3 DNA: TGTGCCAGCAGCTTAGGCAGAGGGTTGGAGACCCAGTACTTC. Residues: CASSLGRGLETQYF.

V usage is TRBV5-1 and J usage is TRBJ2-5; 9 bases agree with TRBD2. V shed 4 bases and J 1 base; nucleotides not matched to a gene: 5. Germline CDR1 SGHRS, CDR2 YFSETQ. CDR3 length: 15 residues. Written as DNA, the CDR3 is TGCGCCAGCAGCCAAGAGCGGGGGGTCCAAGAGACCCAGTACTTC. Translated: CASSQERGVQETQYF.

This clone showed up just a few times. The chain recombines TRBV10-3 with TRBJ1-1; tentative D call: TRBD1 (5 bases). This CDR3 comprises 15 residues. The germline V and J ends were trimmed by 0 bases and 6 bases, with 14 bases remaining between them. From germline, CDR1 is ENHRY and CDR2 SYGVKD. In DNA form, the CDR3 reads TGTGCCATCAGTGAGTCGACGGGGTCGGGGGCTGAAGCTTTCTTT. It translates to CAISESTGSGAEAFF.

The V and J genes are TRBV30 and TRBJ2-2; D is undetermined. This CDR3 spans 16 amino acids. Germline V CDR1 and CDR2: GTSNPN, SVGIG (reference sequence). Trimming removed 0 bases at V and 0 bases at J, with 11 bases between. CDR3 amino acids: CAWSVSIISNTGELFF. The DNA for the CDR3 is TGTGCCTGGAGTGTATCTATAATCTCGAACACCGGGGAGCTGTTTTTT.

The chain has TRBV7-8 and TRBJ1-1; D not resolved. The CDR3 contains 13 residues. V lost 5 bases to trimming and J lost 8 bases, with 15 bases between them. Germline lookup yields CDR1 SGHVS and CDR2 FQNEAQ. CDR3 nucleotide sequence: TGTGCCAGCAGCCGGGTGGGGTTAAGGGAAGCTTTCTTT. Translated: CASSRVGLREAFF.

This clone was seen a handful of times. This chain uses TRBV4-1 with TRBJ1-1, with a weak D call TRBD1 (5 bases). Per germline, CDR1 MGHRA and CDR2 YSYEKL. The CDR3 has 15 residues. V lost 5 bases and J 5 bases, leaving 18 bases between the germline ends. CDR3 sequence: CASSDEDRGSTEAFF. The CDR3 DNA sequence: TGCGCCAGCAGCGACGAAGACCGGGGGAGTACTGAAGCTTTCTTT.